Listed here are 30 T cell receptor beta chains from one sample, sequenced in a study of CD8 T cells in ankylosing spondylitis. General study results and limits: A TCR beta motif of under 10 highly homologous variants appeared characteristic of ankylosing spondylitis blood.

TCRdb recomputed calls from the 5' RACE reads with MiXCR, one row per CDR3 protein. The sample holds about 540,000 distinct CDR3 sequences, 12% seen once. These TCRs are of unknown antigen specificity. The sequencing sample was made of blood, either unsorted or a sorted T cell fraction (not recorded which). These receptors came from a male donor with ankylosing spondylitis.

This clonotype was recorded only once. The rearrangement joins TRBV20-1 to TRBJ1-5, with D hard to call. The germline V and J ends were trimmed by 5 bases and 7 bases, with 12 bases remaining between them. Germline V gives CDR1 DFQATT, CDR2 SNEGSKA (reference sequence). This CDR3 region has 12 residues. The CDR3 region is CSAGRGRQPQHF. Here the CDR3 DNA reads TGCAGTGCTGGACGCGGGCGGCAGCCCCAGCATTTT.

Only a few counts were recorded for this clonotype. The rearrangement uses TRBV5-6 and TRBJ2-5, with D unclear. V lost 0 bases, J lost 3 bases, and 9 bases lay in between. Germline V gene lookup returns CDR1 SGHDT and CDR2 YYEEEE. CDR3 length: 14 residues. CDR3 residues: CASSLGRTEETQYF. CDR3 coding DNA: TGTGCCAGCAGCTTGGGCCGGACGGAAGAGACCCAGTACTTC.

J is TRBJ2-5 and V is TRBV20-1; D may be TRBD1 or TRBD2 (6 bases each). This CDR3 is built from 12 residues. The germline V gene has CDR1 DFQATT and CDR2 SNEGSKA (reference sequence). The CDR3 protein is CREGGDQETQYF. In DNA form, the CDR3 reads TGCAGGGAGGGGGGAGATCAAGAGACCCAGTACTTC.

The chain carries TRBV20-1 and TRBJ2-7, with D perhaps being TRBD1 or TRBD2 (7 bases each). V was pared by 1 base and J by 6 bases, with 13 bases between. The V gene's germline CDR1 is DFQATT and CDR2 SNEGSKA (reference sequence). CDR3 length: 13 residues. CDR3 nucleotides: TGCAGTGCTAGAGTCCAGGGGGGGGGCGAGCAGTACTTC. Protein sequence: CSARVQGGGEQYF.

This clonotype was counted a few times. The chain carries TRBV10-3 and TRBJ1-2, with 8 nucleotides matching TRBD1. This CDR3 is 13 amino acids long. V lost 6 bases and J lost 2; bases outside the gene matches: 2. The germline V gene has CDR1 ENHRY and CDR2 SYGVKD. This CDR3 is CAISGQGNYGYTF. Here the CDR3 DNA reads TGTGCCATCAGCGGACAGGGCAACTATGGCTACACCTTC.

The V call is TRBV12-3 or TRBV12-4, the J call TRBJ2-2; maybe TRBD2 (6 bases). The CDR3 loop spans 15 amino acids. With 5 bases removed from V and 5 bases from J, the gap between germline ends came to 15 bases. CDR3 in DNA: TGTGCCAGCAGTAATAAGGACTATCGTACCGGGGAGCTGTTTTTT. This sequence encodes CASSNKDYRTGELFF.

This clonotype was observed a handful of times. CDR3 sequence (DNA): TGCAGCACCCCGGACCGACTAGCGGGAGGCCCCGGGACGCAGTATTTT. This translates into CSTPDRLAGGPGTQYF. The V gene is TRBV29-1, the J gene TRBJ2-3; 13 bases are shared with TRBD2. The CDR3 runs to 16 residues. The ends lost 8 bases at V and 9 bases at J; junction bases unmatched: 17. Germline CDR1 SQVTM, CDR2 ANQGSEA.

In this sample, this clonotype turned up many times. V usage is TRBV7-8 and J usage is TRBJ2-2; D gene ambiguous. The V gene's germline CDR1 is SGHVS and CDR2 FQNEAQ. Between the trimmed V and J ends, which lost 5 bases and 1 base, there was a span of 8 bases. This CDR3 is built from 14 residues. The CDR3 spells CASSPLGNTGELFF. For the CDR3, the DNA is TGTGCCAGCAGCCCCCTTGGGAACACCGGGGAGCTGTTTTTT.

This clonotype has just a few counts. As DNA, the CDR3 is TGTGCCAGCAGAGTAGGGGAGGGCACAGATACGCAGTATTTT. Its translation is CASRVGEGTDTQYF. The chain carries TRBV7-9 and TRBJ2-3, with TRBD2 as a possible D gene (6 bases). V shed 6 bases and J shed 1 base, with 11 bases lying between them. Germline V gene sequence: CDR1 SEHNR, CDR2 FQNEAQ (reference sequence). The CDR3 length is 14 residues.

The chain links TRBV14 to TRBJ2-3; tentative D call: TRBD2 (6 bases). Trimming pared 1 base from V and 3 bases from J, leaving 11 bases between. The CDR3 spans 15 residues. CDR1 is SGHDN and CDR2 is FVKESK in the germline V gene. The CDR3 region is CASSQAGVATDTQYF. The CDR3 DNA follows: TGTGCCAGCAGCCAAGCGGGAGTTGCAACAGATACGCAGTATTTT.

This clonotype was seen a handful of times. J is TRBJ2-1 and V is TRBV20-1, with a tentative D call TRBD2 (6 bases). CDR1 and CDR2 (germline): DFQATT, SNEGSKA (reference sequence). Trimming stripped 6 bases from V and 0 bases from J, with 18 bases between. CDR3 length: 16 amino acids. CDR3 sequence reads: CSAPNPRDFSYNEQFF. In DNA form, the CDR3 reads TGCAGTGCACCCAATCCACGGGACTTCTCCTACAATGAGCAGTTCTTC.

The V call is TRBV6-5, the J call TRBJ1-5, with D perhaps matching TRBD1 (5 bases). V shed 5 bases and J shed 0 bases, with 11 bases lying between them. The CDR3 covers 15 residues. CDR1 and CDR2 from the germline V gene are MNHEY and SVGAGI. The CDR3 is CASSNRDGSNQPQHF. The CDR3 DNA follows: TGTGCCAGCAGTAACCGGGACGGTAGCAATCAGCCCCAGCATTTT.

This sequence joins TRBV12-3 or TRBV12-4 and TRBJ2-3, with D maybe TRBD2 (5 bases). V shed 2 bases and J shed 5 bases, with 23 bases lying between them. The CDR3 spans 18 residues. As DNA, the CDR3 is TGTGCCAGCAGTTTACCCAATCTCAGCGGCCCTTCCGAAGATACGCAGTATTTT. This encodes CASSLPNLSGPSEDTQYF.

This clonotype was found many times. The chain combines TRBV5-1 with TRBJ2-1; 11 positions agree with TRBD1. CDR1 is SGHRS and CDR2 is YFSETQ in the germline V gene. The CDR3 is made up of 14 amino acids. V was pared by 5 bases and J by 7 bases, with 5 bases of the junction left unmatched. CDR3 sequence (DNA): TGCGCCAGCAGGACCGGGACAGGGGGTAATGAGCAGTTCTTC. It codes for CASRTGTGGNEQFF.

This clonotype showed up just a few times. CDR3 DNA sequence: TGCAGTGCCCAGGCGATGGGGGATCTAGAGACCCAGTACTTC. Translation gives CSAQAMGDLETQYF. The V call is TRBV20-1, the J call TRBJ2-5; perhaps D is TRBD1 or TRBD2 (5 bases each). Per germline, CDR1 DFQATT and CDR2 SNEGSKA (reference sequence). The CDR3 is made up of 14 amino acids. V was cut by 6 bases and J by 4 bases, with 18 bases left in between.

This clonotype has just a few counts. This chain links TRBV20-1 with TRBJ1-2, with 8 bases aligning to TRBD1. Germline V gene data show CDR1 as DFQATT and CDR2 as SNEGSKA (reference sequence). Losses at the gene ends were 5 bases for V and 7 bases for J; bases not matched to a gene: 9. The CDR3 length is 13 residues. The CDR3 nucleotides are TGCAGTGCTTCGACGGGACAGGCCCTTGGCTACACCTTC. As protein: CSASTGQALGYTF.

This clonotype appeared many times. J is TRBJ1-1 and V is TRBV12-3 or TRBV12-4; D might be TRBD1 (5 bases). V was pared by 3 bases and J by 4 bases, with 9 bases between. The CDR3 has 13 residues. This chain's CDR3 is CASSLWGGTEAFF. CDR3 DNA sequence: TGTGCCAGCAGTTTGTGGGGGGGCACTGAAGCTTTCTTT.

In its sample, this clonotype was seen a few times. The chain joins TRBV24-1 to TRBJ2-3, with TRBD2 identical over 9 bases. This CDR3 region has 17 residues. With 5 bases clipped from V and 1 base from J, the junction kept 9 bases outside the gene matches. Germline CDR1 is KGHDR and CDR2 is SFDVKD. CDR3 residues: CATSGKREVGGTDTQYF. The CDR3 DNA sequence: TGTGCCACCAGTGGAAAGCGGGAGGTTGGAGGCACAGATACGCAGTATTTT.

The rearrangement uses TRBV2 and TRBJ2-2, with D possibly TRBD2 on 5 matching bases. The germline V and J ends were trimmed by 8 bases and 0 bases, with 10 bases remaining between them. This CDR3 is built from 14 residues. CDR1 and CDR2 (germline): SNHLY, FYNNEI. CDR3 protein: CASSGRTNTGELFF. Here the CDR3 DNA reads TGTGCCAGCTCGGGGAGAACGAACACCGGGGAGCTGTTTTTT.

Here the CDR3 reads CASTAVQLAKNIQYF. The CDR3 DNA follows: TGTGCCAGCACCGCTGTGCAGTTAGCCAAAAACATTCAGTACTTC. The chain couples TRBV2 to TRBJ2-4, with D unclear. V gave up 7 bases and J gave up 0 bases, with 13 bases separating them. The CDR3 runs 15 residues. Germline V CDR1 and CDR2: SNHLY, FYNNEI.

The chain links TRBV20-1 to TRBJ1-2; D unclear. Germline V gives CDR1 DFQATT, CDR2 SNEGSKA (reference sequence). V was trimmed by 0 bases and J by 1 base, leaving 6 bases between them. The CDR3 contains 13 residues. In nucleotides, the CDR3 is TGCAGTGCTAGAGAAGCTGGTAACTATGGCTACACCTTC. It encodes CSAREAGNYGYTF.

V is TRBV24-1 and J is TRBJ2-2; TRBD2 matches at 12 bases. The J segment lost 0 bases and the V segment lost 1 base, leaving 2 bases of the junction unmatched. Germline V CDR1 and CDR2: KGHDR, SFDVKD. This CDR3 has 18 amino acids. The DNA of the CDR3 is TGTGCCACCAGTGATTTACTAGCGGGAGGCACGAACACCGGGGAGCTGTTTTTT. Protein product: CATSDLLAGGTNTGELFF.

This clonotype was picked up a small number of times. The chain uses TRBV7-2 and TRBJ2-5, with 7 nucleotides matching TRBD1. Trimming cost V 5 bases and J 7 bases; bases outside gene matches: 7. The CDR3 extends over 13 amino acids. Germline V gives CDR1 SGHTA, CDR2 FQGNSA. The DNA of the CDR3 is TGTGCCAGCAGCCTAAGACAGGGTGGGACCCAGTACTTC. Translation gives CASSLRQGGTQYF.

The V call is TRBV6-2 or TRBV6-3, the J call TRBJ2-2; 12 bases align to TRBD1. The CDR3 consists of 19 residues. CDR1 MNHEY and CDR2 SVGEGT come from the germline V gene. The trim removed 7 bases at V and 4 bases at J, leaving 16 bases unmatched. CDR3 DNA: TGTGCCAGCACCCTACCCGCGGGACAGGGGGCCGAGGGCACCGGGGAGCTGTTTTTT. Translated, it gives CASTLPAGQGAEGTGELFF.

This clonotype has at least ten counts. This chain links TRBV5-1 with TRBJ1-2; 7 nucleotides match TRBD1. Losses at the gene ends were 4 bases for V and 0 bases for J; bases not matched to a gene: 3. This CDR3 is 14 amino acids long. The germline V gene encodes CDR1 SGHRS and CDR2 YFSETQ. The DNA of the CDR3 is TGCGCCAGCAGCGTGACAGGGACTAACTATGGCTACACCTTC. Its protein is CASSVTGTNYGYTF.

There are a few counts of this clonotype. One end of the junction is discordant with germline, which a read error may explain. CDR3 in amino acids: CASSPNRASVWTEVFF. The CDR3 DNA reads as TGTGCCAGCAGCCCAAACAGGGCCTCGGTTTGGACTGAAGTTTTCTTT. The rearrangement uses TRBV3-1 and TRBJ1-1; D possibly corresponds to TRBD1 (6 bases). Germline V gene lookup returns CDR1 LGHDT and CDR2 YNNKEL (reference sequence). CDR3 length: 16 amino acids.

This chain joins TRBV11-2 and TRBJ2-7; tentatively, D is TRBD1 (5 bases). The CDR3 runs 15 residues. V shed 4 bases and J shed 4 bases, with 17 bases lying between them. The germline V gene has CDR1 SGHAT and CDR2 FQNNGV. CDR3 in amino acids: CASSYNIRVDYEQYF. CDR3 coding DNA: TGTGCCAGCAGCTATAACATCAGGGTAGATTACGAGCAGTACTTC.

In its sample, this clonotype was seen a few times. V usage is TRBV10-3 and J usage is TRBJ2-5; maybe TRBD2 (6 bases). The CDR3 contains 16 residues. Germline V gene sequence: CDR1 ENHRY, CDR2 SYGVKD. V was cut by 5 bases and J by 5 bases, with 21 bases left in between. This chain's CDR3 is CAISKGVGRRGETQYF. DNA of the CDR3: TGTGCCATCAGTAAAGGAGTGGGACGACGGGGGGAGACCCAGTACTTC.

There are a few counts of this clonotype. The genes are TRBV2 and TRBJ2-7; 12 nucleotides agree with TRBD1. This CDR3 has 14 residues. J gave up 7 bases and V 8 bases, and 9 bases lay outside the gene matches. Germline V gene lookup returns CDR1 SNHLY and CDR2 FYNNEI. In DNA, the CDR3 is TGTGCCAGCTCCCTCGGGACAGGGGGCGGAGAGCAGTACTTC. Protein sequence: CASSLGTGGGEQYF. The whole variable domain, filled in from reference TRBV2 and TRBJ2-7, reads EPEVTQTPSHQVTQMGQEVILRCVPISNHLYFYWYRQILGQKVEFLVSFYNNEISEKSEIFDDQFSVERPDGSNFTLKIRSTKLEDSAMYFCASSLGTGGGEQYFGPGTRLTVT.

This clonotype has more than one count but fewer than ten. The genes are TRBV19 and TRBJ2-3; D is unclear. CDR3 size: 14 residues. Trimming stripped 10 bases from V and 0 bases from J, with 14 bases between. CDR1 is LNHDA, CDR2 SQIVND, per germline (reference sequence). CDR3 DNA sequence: TGTGCCACCACGGCCGGACGAAGCACAGATACGCAGTATTTT. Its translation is CATTAGRSTDTQYF.